The 21 T cell receptor beta chains reported below all come from one sample, sequenced in a study of cytomegalovirus exposure and HLA in healthy donors. Primers included in the PCR were 60 Vbeta and 13 Jbeta primers. Sequencing was performed with immunoSEQ multiplex PCR; in TCRdb, only in-frame clones are kept and a portion is missing. This sample has 77,000 or so clones; around 83% occur once, and the top ten carry approximately 17%. The material sequenced was PBMCs. All receptors derive from a man in his sixties or seventies in good health and CMV-seropositive.

The chain has TRBV27 and TRBJ1-6; 7 bases match TRBD1. Losses at the gene ends were 4 bases for V and 7 bases for J; bases not matched to a gene: 7. Germline V gives CDR1 MNHEY, CDR2 SMNVEV (reference sequence). The CDR3 runs 15 residues. The CDR3 bases are TGTGCCAGCAGTTACCAACAGGGGATAAATTCACCCCTCCACTTT. Translating it yields CASSYQQGINSPLHF.

A few counts support this clone. The chain combines TRBV10-3 with TRBJ1-1; D is possibly TRBD1 (6 bases). The V and J ends lost 3 bases and 10 bases respectively, with 12 bases between them. The V gene's germline CDR1 is ENHRY and CDR2 SYGVKD. The CDR3 has 12 amino acids. The CDR3 spells CAISDTGYGAFF. CDR3 bases: TGTGCCATCAGTGATACAGGGTACGGAGCTTTCTTT.

The chain combines TRBV10-3 with TRBJ1-2; D is possibly TRBD1 (5 bases). The germline V and J ends were trimmed by 3 bases and 4 bases, with 12 bases remaining between them. The germline V gene encodes CDR1 ENHRY and CDR2 SYGVKD. CDR3 length: 14 residues. The CDR3 reads CAISEGALSYGYTF. The CDR3 nucleotides read TGTGCCATCAGTGAAGGGGCGCTTAGCTATGGCTACACCTTC.

The chain uses TRBV7-9 and TRBJ2-5; D not resolved. Germline V gene lookup returns CDR1 SEHNR and CDR2 FQNEAQ (reference sequence). The CDR3 sequence is 13 residues long. Trimming pared 1 base from V and 2 bases from J, leaving 5 bases between. The CDR3 here is CASSLVLQETQYF. The CDR3 DNA is TGTGCCAGCAGCTTAGTCCTACAAGAGACCCAGTACTTC. Full variable domain (outside the CDR3, taken from reference TRBV7-9 and TRBJ2-5): DTGVSQNPRHKITKRGQNVTFRCDPISEHNRLYWYRQTLGQGPEFLTYFQNEAQLEKSRLLSDRFSAERPKGSFSTLEIQRTEQGDSAMYLCASSLVLQETQYFGPGTRLLVL.

The V call is TRBV19, the J call TRBJ1-1; D not certain. From germline, CDR1 is LNHDA and CDR2 SQIVND (reference sequence). CDR3 length equals 15 residues. With 3 bases removed from V and 0 bases from J, the gap between germline ends came to 11 bases. The DNA of the CDR3 is TGTGCCAGTAGTATGCAGGTAGAGATGAACACTGAAGCTTTCTTT. This gives the protein CASSMQVEMNTEAFF.

The rearrangement links TRBV10-3 to TRBJ1-5; D gene ambiguous. CDR1 and CDR2 (germline): ENHRY, SYGVKD. This CDR3 contains 16 residues. Trimming took 4 bases from V and 1 from J, leaving 14 bases between them. DNA of the CDR3: TGTGCCATCAGTGTAGAGGGAATGGGCAGCAATCAGCCCCAGCATTTT. This translates into CAISVEGMGSNQPQHF.

This clone was observed a few times. V gene TRBV6-6 combines with J gene TRBJ2-3; possibly TRBD2 for D (5 bases). V lost 6 bases to trimming and J lost 8 bases, with 24 bases between them. CDR3 length: 16 amino acids. Germline CDR1 MNHNY, CDR2 SVGAGI (reference sequence). The CDR3 coding sequence is TGTGCCAGCAGCCCTGGGGTAGCTGGTGGACTGGCTACGCAGTATTTT. This translates into CASSPGVAGGLATQYF.

This chain connects TRBV9 to TRBJ1-2, with unresolved D. The CDR3 spans 15 residues. Germline loops: CDR1 SGDLS, CDR2 YYNGEE. Trimming took off 0 bases at V and 8 bases at J, with 17 bases between the two ends. CDR3 nucleotide sequence: TGTGCCAGCAGCGTAGAAGCGAGAGAAAGATTCGGCTACACCTTC. This sequence encodes CASSVEARERFGYTF.

The chain recombines TRBV7-9 with TRBJ1-5, with 7 bases aligning to TRBD1. This CDR3 is built from 14 residues. Per germline, CDR1 SEHNR and CDR2 FQNEAQ (reference sequence). V shed 5 bases and J 5 bases; nucleotides not matched to a gene: 6. CDR3: CASSRTGTDQPQHF. CDR3 in DNA: TGTGCCAGCAGCCGGACAGGAACGGATCAGCCCCAGCATTTT.

V is TRBV9 and J is TRBJ1-2, with D tentatively TRBD1 (5 bases). The CDR3 has 16 amino acids. CDR1 SGDLS and CDR2 YYNGEE come from the germline V gene. V lost 4 bases and J 8 bases, leaving 24 bases between the germline ends. CDR3 sequence (DNA): TGTGCCAGCAGCCCGGCCTTCAGGGAAACGAGGTGGGGCTACACCTTC. Translation gives CASSPAFRETRWGYTF.

V is TRBV10-1 and J is TRBJ2-3; D might be TRBD1 (5 bases). CDR1 is WNHNN, CDR2 SYGVQD, per germline (reference sequence). This CDR3 is 13 amino acids long. V lost 3 bases to trimming and J lost 1 base, with 5 bases between them. The CDR3 region is CASSEGGTDTQYF. The DNA of the CDR3 is TGCGCCAGCAGTGAAGGGGGCACAGATACGCAGTATTTT.

The chain links TRBV27 to TRBJ1-2; tentative D call: TRBD1 (6 bases). In germline, CDR1 is MNHEY, CDR2 SMNVEV (reference sequence). V lost 3 bases, J lost 7 bases, and 9 bases lay in between. This CDR3 contains 12 residues. The CDR3 coding sequence is TGTGCCAGCAGTTTTATAGGGGGTGGCTACACCTTC. This encodes CASSFIGGGYTF.

The CDR3 sequence is CASSLADRPLYGYTF. CDR3 in DNA: TGTGCCAGCAGCTTAGCGGACAGGCCCCTCTATGGCTACACCTTC. The chain carries TRBV7-9 and TRBJ1-2; 7 nucleotides align to TRBD1. Germline V CDR1 and CDR2: SEHNR, FQNEAQ (reference sequence). The CDR3 runs 15 residues. V shed 0 bases and J 4 bases; nucleotides not matched to a gene: 5. The whole variable domain, filled in from reference TRBV7-9 and TRBJ1-2, reads DTGVSQNPRHKITKRGQNVTFRCDPISEHNRLYWYRQTLGQGPEFLTYFQNEAQLEKSRLLSDRFSAERPKGSFSTLEIQRTEQGDSAMYLCASSLADRPLYGYTFGSGTRLTVV.

The chain uses TRBV7-3 and TRBJ1-2; 9 nucleotides align to TRBD1. This CDR3 contains 14 residues. V shed 0 bases and J 8 bases; nucleotides not matched to a gene: 4. Germline V lookup: CDR1 SGHTA, CDR2 FQGTGA. The CDR3 nucleotides are TGTGCCAGCAGCTTAACGCGACAGGGGGACGGCTACACCTTC. Amino acid sequence: CASSLTRQGDGYTF.

This rearrangement joins TRBV6-6 to TRBJ2-1; 10 bases match TRBD2. Looked up from germline, CDR1 is MNHNY and CDR2 is SVGAGI (reference sequence). V trimming: 10 bases; J trimming: 8 bases; junction bases outside the gene matches: 14. The CDR3 consists of 15 residues. CDR3 sequence: CATLFESGGADEQFF. DNA for the CDR3: TGTGCCACCCTTTTCGAAAGCGGGGGGGCGGATGAGCAGTTCTTC.

This clone has only one observation. The genes are TRBV19 and TRBJ1-1; 8 nucleotides match TRBD1. CDR3 length: 15 amino acids. V dropped 5 bases and J dropped 4; count of bases not matched to a gene: 9. Germline CDR1 reads LNHDA; CDR2 reads SQIVND (reference sequence). For the CDR3, the DNA is TGTGCCAGTAGTTCCAGGACAGGGTCTGGCACTGAAGCTTTCTTT. It specifies CASSSRTGSGTEAFF.

This sequence joins TRBV4-3 and TRBJ2-1; the match to TRBD1 covers 8 bases. The CDR3 contains 16 residues. CDR1 and CDR2 from the germline V gene are LGHNA and YSLEER. J was trimmed by 7 bases and V by 0 bases; bases with no gene match: 8. This chain's CDR3 is CASSQERDRGWNEQFF. In DNA form, the CDR3 reads TGCGCCAGCAGCCAAGAAAGAGACAGGGGATGGAATGAGCAGTTCTTC.

The chain joins TRBV19 to TRBJ1-5; the match to TRBD1 covers 11 bases. V gave up 5 bases and J gave up 3 bases; unmatched junction bases: 3. Per germline, CDR1 LNHDA and CDR2 SQIVND (reference sequence). There are 15 residues in the CDR3. CDR3 residues: CASSGTGGYNQPQHF. CDR3 DNA: TGTGCCAGTAGTGGGACAGGGGGGTACAATCAGCCCCAGCATTTT. The full variable domain, completed using reference TRBV19 and TRBJ1-5, is DGGITQSPKYLFRKEGQNVTLSCEQNLNHDAMYWYRQDPGQGLRLIYYSQIVNDFQKGDIAEGYSVSREKKESFPLTVTSAQKNPTAFYLCASSGTGGYNQPQHFGDGTRLSIL.

The chain employs TRBV9 and TRBJ2-3; no reliable D call. Germline lookup yields CDR1 SGDLS and CDR2 YYNGEE. V was pared by 4 bases and J by 4 bases, with 13 bases between. This CDR3 has 14 amino acids. CDR3 amino acids: CASSPDGHPDTQYF. The CDR3, as DNA: TGTGCCAGCAGCCCCGATGGGCACCCAGATACGCAGTATTTT.

This rearrangement joins TRBV5-1 to TRBJ1-2; 12 nucleotides line up with TRBD1. CDR1 is SGHRS and CDR2 is YFSETQ in the germline V gene. This CDR3 has 14 residues. Losses at the gene ends were 3 bases for V and 7 bases for J; bases not matched to a gene: 4. The CDR3: CASSSGTGGGGYTF. CDR3 DNA: TGCGCCAGCAGCTCCGGGACAGGGGGCGGTGGCTACACCTTC.

A single count supports this clone. The chain recombines TRBV18 with TRBJ2-3; TRBD1 is a possible D gene (7 bases). The CDR3 totals 15 residues. Germline V CDR1 and CDR2: KGHSH, LQKENI. V gave up 3 bases and J gave up 4 bases, with 14 bases separating them. CDR3 sequence: CASSPTGDSPDTQYF. CDR3 DNA: TGTGCCAGCTCACCTACAGGGGACTCCCCAGATACGCAGTATTTT.